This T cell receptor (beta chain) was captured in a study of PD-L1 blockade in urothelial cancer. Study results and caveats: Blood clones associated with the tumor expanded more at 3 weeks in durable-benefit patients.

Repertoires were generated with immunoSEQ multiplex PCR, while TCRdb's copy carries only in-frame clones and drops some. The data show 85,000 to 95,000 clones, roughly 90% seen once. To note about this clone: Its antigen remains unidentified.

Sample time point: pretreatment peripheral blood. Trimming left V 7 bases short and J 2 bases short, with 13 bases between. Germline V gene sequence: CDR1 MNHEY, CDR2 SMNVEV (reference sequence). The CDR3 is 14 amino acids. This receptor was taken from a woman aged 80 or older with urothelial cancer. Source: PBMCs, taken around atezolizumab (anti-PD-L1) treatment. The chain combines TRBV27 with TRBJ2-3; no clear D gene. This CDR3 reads CASNGLRNTDTQYF. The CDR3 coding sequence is TGTGCCAGCAATGGCCTGCGGAACACAGATACGCAGTATTTT.